These 4 T cell receptor beta chains share one sample of origin, sequenced in a study of human T cells and chemical hapten exposure. Described time point: healthy volunteer bleed at 2 weeks. Total RNA was isolated from unfractionated whole blood. TCRdb re-called the RACE reads through MiXCR, storing one row per CDR3 protein. The sample includes around 130,000 distinct CDR3 sequences, approximately 9.5% of them seen just once. Sequences were obtained from whole blood. The receptors here all came from a male donor in good health. Some clones in this sample may be carry-over from other donors' samples.

This clonotype was seen more than once but under ten times. The V gene is TRBV11-1, the J gene TRBJ2-2; 10 bases are shared with TRBD1. The CDR3 is 17 amino acids. Germline CDR1 SGHAT, CDR2 FQDESV (reference sequence). The ends lost 5 bases at V and 0 bases at J; junction bases unmatched: 6. As DNA, the CDR3 is TGTGCCAGCAGCCCTGGGGACAGGGGAACGAACACCGGGGAGCTGTTTTTT. Translation: CASSPGDRGTNTGELFF.

This clonotype has a handful of counts. J is TRBJ1-1 and V is TRBV12-5; 8 nucleotides match TRBD1. V was clipped by 5 bases and J by 8 bases; unmatched bases: 4. This CDR3 is 12 amino acids long. Germline assignment: CDR1 LGHNT and CDR2 FRNRAP. The CDR3 sequence is CASGTGQDEAFF. Here the CDR3 DNA reads TGTGCTAGTGGTACGGGACAGGACGAAGCTTTCTTT.

This clonotype came up many times. The genes are TRBV4-3 and TRBJ1-6; possibly TRBD1 for D (6 bases). Trimming stripped 4 bases from V and 0 bases from J, with 10 bases between. The germline gives CDR1 LGHNA, CDR2 YSLEER. The CDR3 loop spans 16 amino acids. The chain's CDR3 is CASSPGQSSYNSPLHF. The CDR3 nucleotides are TGCGCCAGCAGCCCAGGACAGAGCTCCTATAATTCACCCCTCCACTTT.

The rearrangement links TRBV19 to TRBJ2-5; 11 nucleotides align to TRBD2. J was trimmed by 2 bases and V by 5 bases; bases with no gene match: 7. The germline V gene encodes CDR1 LNHDA and CDR2 SQIVND (reference sequence). This CDR3 has 16 amino acids. CDR3 protein: CASSDGLAGRQETQYF. The DNA for the CDR3 is TGTGCCAGTAGTGACGGACTAGCGGGTCGGCAAGAGACCCAGTACTTC. Combining the CDR3 with reference TRBV19 and TRBJ2-5 gives the whole variable domain DGGITQSPKYLFRKEGQNVTLSCEQNLNHDAMYWYRQDPGQGLRLIYYSQIVNDFQKGDIAEGYSVSREKKESFPLTVTSAQKNPTAFYLCASSDGLAGRQETQYFGPGTRLLVL.